This T cell receptor beta chain derives from a study of cytomegalovirus exposure and HLA in healthy donors. The CDR3 has 18 residues. V lost 6 bases to trimming and J lost 0 bases; unmatched junction nucleotides: 8. Germline CDR1 reads SGDLS; CDR2 reads YYNGEE. Study outcomes and limitations: The study dropped some indistinguishable V segments, TRBV6-2 and TRBV6-3 among them.

The PCR used 60 Vbeta and 13 Jbeta primers. Clones were sequenced by immunoSEQ multiplex PCR, and TCRdb holds only the in-frame ones, with some missing. The data show under 150,000 clones, around nine tenths seen once. In the case of this clone: Its antigen is not known.

This receptor was taken from a woman in her 30s in good health and CMV-seronegative. The chain links TRBV9 to TRBJ2-1; the match to TRBD2 covers 14 bases. Sample: PBMCs. Here the CDR3 DNA reads TGTGCCAGCACTCGGACTAGCGGGAGGCCTGGCTCCTACAATGAGCAGTTCTTC. Translated, it gives CASTRTSGRPGSYNEQFF.